Presented here are 22 T cell receptor beta chains from one specimen sequenced in a study of T-cell reconstitution after alpha-beta-depleted transplantation in children. Unique molecular identifiers tagged the TCRbeta library. Using its own MiXCR run on the PCR reads, TCRdb lists one record per CDR3 protein. This sample carries about 400,000 distinct CDR3 sequences, 10% to 15% of them seen once, and the ten largest clones take about 4%. The sample in question was PBMCs, obtained from the stem cell graft. These receptors all come from a human donor who donated a stem cell graft to a child with Fanconi anemia.

DNA of the CDR3: TGTGCCAGCAGTGAAGATGCGGGGGGCACCGGGGAGCTGTTTTTT. Residues: CASSEDAGGTGELFF. The chain uses TRBV6-1 and TRBJ2-2, with TRBD2 identical over 8 bases. Germline assignment: CDR1 MNHNS and CDR2 SASEGT. V shed 1 base and J 4 bases; nucleotides not matched to a gene: 2. The CDR3 is made up of 15 amino acids.

This clonotype was seen at least ten times. This rearrangement joins TRBV7-8 to TRBJ1-2, with D possibly TRBD1 on 6 matching bases. CDR3 length: 15 amino acids. Germline V gene sequence: CDR1 SGHVS, CDR2 FQNEAQ. V gave up 4 bases and J gave up 5 bases, with 17 bases separating them. The CDR3 is CASSSGQPAVYGYTF. CDR3 DNA: TGTGCCAGCAGCTCAGGACAGCCAGCTGTTTATGGCTACACCTTC.

This clonotype was counted only a few times. The V and J genes are TRBV12-3 or TRBV12-4 and TRBJ2-2, with 11 bases identical to TRBD2. The ends lost 5 bases at V and 5 bases at J; junction bases unmatched: 10. The length of the CDR3 is 17 residues. CDR3 sequence reads: CASSPSGGPYTTGELFF. CDR3 nucleotides: TGTGCCAGCAGTCCTAGCGGGGGGCCATACACGACCGGGGAGCTGTTTTTT.

This clonotype was observed at least ten times. The chain has TRBV20-1 and TRBJ1-5, with 7 positions matching TRBD1. V was pared by 0 bases and J by 6 bases, with 17 bases of the junction left unmatched. The CDR3 contains 18 residues. Germline-derived CDR1 and CDR2 are DFQATT and SNEGSKA (reference sequence). The CDR3 protein is CSARDVRDETGTRQPQHF. CDR3 sequence (DNA): TGCAGTGCTAGAGATGTCCGAGACGAGACAGGGACGCGTCAGCCCCAGCATTTT.

This clonotype was found many times. The chain uses TRBV5-1 and TRBJ1-4; maybe TRBD1 (5 bases). Looked up from germline, CDR1 is SGHRS and CDR2 is YFSETQ. The CDR3 has 16 amino acids. Trimming took 1 base from V and 5 from J, leaving 15 bases between them. This CDR3 reads CASSLNPGGTNEKLFF. In nucleotides, the CDR3 is TGCGCCAGCAGCTTGAACCCGGGGGGAACGAATGAAAAACTGTTTTTT. Full variable domain (remainder filled in from reference TRBV5-1 and TRBJ1-4): KAGVTQTPRYLIKTRGQQVTLSCSPISGHRSVSWYQQTPGQGLQFLFEYFSETQRNKGNFPGRFSGRQFSNSRSEMNVSTLELGDSALYLCASSLNPGGTNEKLFFGSGTQLSVL.

The chain has TRBV7-3 and TRBJ2-1; D is undetermined. V was pared by 0 bases and J by 7 bases, with 10 bases between. In germline, CDR1 is SGHTA, CDR2 FQGTGA. This CDR3 is 14 amino acids long. The CDR3 reads CASSLTITENEQFF. CDR3 bases: TGTGCCAGCAGCTTAACGATCACGGAAAATGAGCAGTTCTTC.

This clonotype showed up many times. The germline gene is not matched at one end of the junction; a read error may be the cause. The chain combines TRBV7-7 with TRBJ2-3; TRBD2 matches 9 bases. CDR1 and CDR2 (germline): SSHAT, FNYEAQ (reference sequence). The CDR3 runs 15 residues. CDR3 in amino acids: CASSLGGGASDTQYF. CDR3 bases: TGTGCTAGCAGCTTAGGCGGGGGGGCCTCAGATACGCAGTATTTT.

This clonotype was seen a handful of times. Written as DNA, the CDR3 is TGTGCCAGCAGTGAAGTGATGTCGGGGGGCGGCTATGGCTACACCTTC. It specifies CASSEVMSGGGYGYTF. This chain uses TRBV6-1 with TRBJ1-2; tentative D call: TRBD1 (6 bases). The CDR3 covers 16 residues. In germline, CDR1 is MNHNS, CDR2 SASEGT. Trimming removed 1 base at V and 4 bases at J, with 16 bases between.

The chain links TRBV29-1 to TRBJ1-2, with TRBD1 as a possible D gene (5 bases). From germline, CDR1 is SQVTM and CDR2 ANQGSEA. V lost 2 bases and J lost 5, with 15 bases in between. The CDR3 covers 14 residues. The CDR3 here is CSVESASGRYGYTF. CDR3 bases: TGCAGCGTTGAAAGTGCGTCGGGACGGTATGGCTACACCTTC.

This clonotype was counted only a few times. The rearrangement uses TRBV5-5 and TRBJ1-1; 8 bases are shared with TRBD1. V shed 0 bases, J shed 4 bases, and the junction held 5 bases outside the gene matches. The CDR3 totals 15 residues. Germline CDR1 SGHKS, CDR2 YYEKEE (reference sequence). CDR3 region: CASSLGAGGRTEAFF. CDR3 nucleotides: TGTGCCAGCAGCTTGGGGGCAGGGGGCCGCACTGAAGCTTTCTTT.

This clonotype came up a few times. Written as DNA, the CDR3 is TGTGCCAGCAGCCCATCCCGGGGCCTGAGCTCTGGAAACACCATATATTTT. Translation gives CASSPSRGLSSGNTIYF. This chain joins TRBV11-2 and TRBJ1-3; TRBD1 might be the D (5 bases). Trimming took off 5 bases at V and 0 bases at J, with 17 bases between the two ends. Germline V gene lookup returns CDR1 SGHAT and CDR2 FQNNGV. The CDR3 is made up of 17 amino acids.

The chain couples TRBV7-3 to TRBJ2-6; D may be TRBD1 (6 bases). The germline CDR1 and CDR2 sequences are SGHTA and FQGTGA. Deletions cut 5 bases from V and 4 bases from J, with 21 bases between. The CDR3 has 18 residues. CDR3 sequence: CASSPAAGTILGANVLTF. The CDR3 DNA follows: TGTGCCAGCAGCCCGGCGGCAGGGACAATTTTAGGGGCCAACGTCCTGACTTTC.

This clonotype has more than one count but fewer than ten. The chain is built from TRBV29-1 and TRBJ1-1, with a tentative D call TRBD1 (5 bases). The CDR3 is made up of 13 amino acids. CDR1 SQVTM and CDR2 ANQGSEA come from the germline V gene. V lost 4 bases and J 0 bases, leaving 9 bases between the germline ends. The CDR3 sequence: CSVGTQLNTEAFF. The CDR3 DNA reads TGCAGCGTTGGGACACAACTGAACACTGAAGCTTTCTTT.

This clonotype was detected many times. This chain joins TRBV12-3 or TRBV12-4 and TRBJ2-1, with D uncertain. The CDR3 has 12 amino acids. V was pared by 3 bases and J by 9 bases, with 9 bases between. CDR3 DNA sequence: TGTGCCAGCAGTTTTGGGAATCTTGAGCAGTTCTTC. It translates to CASSFGNLEQFF.

This clonotype was seen repeatedly, ten times or more. The chain is built from TRBV15 and TRBJ2-1; TRBD1 is a possible D gene (5 bases). CDR1 and CDR2 from the germline V gene are LNHNV and YYDKDF (reference sequence). Trimming shortened V by 3 bases and J by 8 bases, and 14 bases separated the two germline ends. The CDR3 length is 14 residues. This CDR3 reads CATSRPLRADEQFF. As DNA, the CDR3 is TGTGCCACCAGCAGGCCCCTCAGGGCGGATGAGCAGTTCTTC.

The gene calls are TRBV12-3 or TRBV12-4 and TRBJ1-2, with D uncertain. The CDR3 length is 13 residues. Trimming cost V 10 bases and J 7 bases, with 19 bases left between them. The DNA of the CDR3 is TGTGCCACCATCGACCGGGGTGCGGCTGGCTACACCTTC. Translated, it gives CATIDRGAAGYTF.

This clonotype was detected a few times. The chain is built from TRBV27 and TRBJ1-1; D gene unclear. Germline loops: CDR1 MNHEY, CDR2 SMNVEV (reference sequence). The V and J ends lost 5 bases and 3 bases respectively, with 10 bases between them. The CDR3 is 13 amino acids. CDR3 sequence: CASSVRQYTEAFF. As DNA, the CDR3 is TGTGCCAGCAGTGTGCGGCAGTACACTGAAGCTTTCTTT.

This clonotype turned up a few times. The chain employs TRBV15 and TRBJ1-2; possible D gene TRBD1, 6 bases. The CDR3 loop spans 14 amino acids. V was clipped by 2 bases and J by 4 bases, with 11 bases between them. Per the germline V gene, CDR1 is LNHNV and CDR2 is YYDKDF (reference sequence). Written as DNA, the CDR3 is TGTGCCACCAGCAGAACCGCCAGGGGCTATGGCTACACCTTC. This translates into CATSRTARGYGYTF.

V and J are TRBV3-1 and TRBJ2-1; 11 nucleotides agree with TRBD2. This CDR3 comprises 17 residues. The germline V gene has CDR1 LGHDT and CDR2 YNNKEL (reference sequence). Trimming cost V 0 bases and J 7 bases; bases outside gene matches: 8. In DNA, the CDR3 is TGTGCCAGCAGCCAAGACCGGACTAGCGGGCGCGGAAATGAGCAGTTCTTC. It is translated as CASSQDRTSGRGNEQFF.

This sequence joins TRBV11-2 and TRBJ2-3, with 12 nucleotides matching TRBD2. CDR1 and CDR2 (germline): SGHAT, FQNNGV. This CDR3 has 17 residues. Losses at the gene ends were 1 base for V and 7 bases for J; bases not matched to a gene: 9. The CDR3 reads CASSLGALAGGPNTQYF. CDR3 DNA sequence: TGTGCCAGCAGCTTAGGAGCCCTAGCGGGGGGGCCGAATACGCAGTATTTT.

This rearrangement joins TRBV15 to TRBJ2-5; 9 nucleotides align to TRBD1. The J segment lost 2 bases and the V segment lost 6 bases, leaving 10 bases of the junction unmatched. Germline V gene data show CDR1 as LNHNV and CDR2 as YYDKDF (reference sequence). This CDR3 spans 16 amino acids. The CDR3 DNA is TGTGCCACCAGTCCTGGACCGGACAGGGGACAAGAGACCCAGTACTTC. It is translated as CATSPGPDRGQETQYF.

The chain joins TRBV5-1 to TRBJ2-1; TRBD2 matches at 11 bases. Per germline, CDR1 SGHRS and CDR2 YFSETQ. V gave up 1 base and J gave up 5 bases; unmatched junction bases: 5. The length of the CDR3 is 16 residues. The CDR3 region has the DNA TGCGCCAGCAGCTTGTCGGGGACTAGCGGAGACAATGAGCAGTTCTTC. Amino acid sequence: CASSLSGTSGDNEQFF.